The 31 T cell receptor beta chains reported below all come from one sample, sequenced in a study of cytomegalovirus exposure and HLA in healthy donors. PCR amplification relied on 60 Vbeta primers (plus 13 Jbeta primers). TCRdb's copy holds only in-frame clones and misses some; the assay was immunoSEQ multiplex PCR. The repertoire holds fewer than 200,000 clones, about 70% seen once, with 1.5% to 2% in the top ten. The sample was PBMCs. These receptors were collected from a woman aged 30 to 39 in good health and CMV-seronegative.

The V and J genes are TRBV11-2 and TRBJ2-1, with TRBD2 matching 7 bases. V dropped 1 base and J dropped 6; count of bases not matched to a gene: 9. The germline V gene encodes CDR1 SGHAT and CDR2 FQNNGV. This CDR3 is 16 amino acids long. In DNA form, the CDR3 reads TGTGCCAGCAGCTTAGGGGGGAGGACTAGAATCAATGAGCAGTTCTTC. It codes for CASSLGGRTRINEQFF.

The chain has TRBV2 and TRBJ1-3; a possible D gene is TRBD1 (5 bases). CDR1 is SNHLY and CDR2 is FYNNEI in the germline V gene. The V and J ends lost 6 bases and 7 bases respectively, with 13 bases between them. The CDR3 covers 13 residues. The CDR3 sequence is CASSPLRGNTIYF. The CDR3 bases are TGTGCCAGCAGCCCCTTAAGGGGCAACACCATATATTTT.

With respect to this clone: Additional DNA sequences in this sample encode the identical CDR3. The chain is built from TRBV7-3 and TRBJ1-1; D may be TRBD1 (6 bases). From germline, CDR1 is SGHTA and CDR2 FQGTGA. This CDR3 is 13 amino acids long. Trimming took 0 bases from V and 4 from J, leaving 6 bases between them. The CDR3 nucleotides read TGTGCCAGCAGCTTAACAGGGGGCACTGAAGCTTTCTTT. This sequence encodes CASSLTGGTEAFF.

V gene TRBV7-6 combines with J gene TRBJ2-7, with TRBD2 identical over 8 bases. CDR3 length: 13 residues. Germline V CDR1 and CDR2: SGHVS, FNYEAQ. Trimming removed 2 bases from V and 3 bases from J; junction bases left unmatched: 0. In DNA form, the CDR3 reads TGTGCCAGCAGCTTAACTAGCGGCTACGAGCAGTACTTC. This gives the protein CASSLTSGYEQYF.

The chain carries TRBV11-2 and TRBJ1-2, with a weak D call TRBD1 (6 bases). The CDR3 loop spans 15 amino acids. V lost 7 bases and J lost 3, with 18 bases in between. CDR1 SGHAT and CDR2 FQNNGV come from the germline V gene. The CDR3 protein is CASKRQGQSYYGYTF. In nucleotides, the CDR3 is TGTGCCAGCAAGAGGCAGGGGCAGTCATACTATGGCTACACCTTC.

This chain connects TRBV5-1 to TRBJ2-3, with 12 bases lining up with TRBD2. The CDR3 length is 20 residues. J gave up 2 bases and V 0 bases, and 13 bases lay outside the gene matches. From germline, CDR1 is SGHRS and CDR2 YFSETQ. CDR3 protein: CASSLDPILLAGGSTDTQYF. CDR3 sequence (DNA): TGCGCCAGCAGCTTGGATCCGATCTTACTAGCGGGGGGTTCCACAGATACGCAGTATTTT.

The J gene is TRBJ2-7, the V gene TRBV27; 13 bases line up with TRBD2. The germline V gene encodes CDR1 MNHEY and CDR2 SMNVEV (reference sequence). CDR3 length: 16 amino acids. The V and J ends lost 5 bases and 3 bases, in that order; junction bases with no gene match: 7. Written as DNA, the CDR3 is TGTGCCAGCAGTACAACGACTAGCGGGGGGATCTACGAGCAGTACTTC. Its protein product is CASSTTTSGGIYEQYF.

This chain links TRBV5-4 with TRBJ2-7; 8 nucleotides agree with TRBD1. V dropped 5 bases and J dropped 6; count of bases not matched to a gene: 4. Germline V lookup: CDR1 SGHNT, CDR2 YYREEE (reference sequence). The CDR3 length is 12 residues. CDR3 protein: CASSSGQGEQYF. The CDR3 coding sequence is TGTGCCAGCAGTAGTGGACAGGGCGAGCAGTACTTC. Complete variable domain (other parts from reference TRBV5-4 and TRBJ2-7): ETGVTQSPTHLIKTRGQQVTLRCSSQSGHNTVSWYQQALGQGPQFIFQYYREEENGRGNFPPRFSGLQFPNYSSELNVNALELDDSALYLCASSSGQGEQYFGPGTRLTVT.

The rearrangement joins TRBV2 to TRBJ2-1; 8 bases map to TRBD2. Germline V lookup: CDR1 SNHLY, CDR2 FYNNEI. V lost 8 bases and J lost 0; bases outside the gene matches: 12. The CDR3 consists of 17 residues. The CDR3 sequence is CASYPAGESGSYNEQFF. The CDR3 DNA follows: TGTGCCAGCTACCCAGCGGGAGAGTCCGGCTCCTACAATGAGCAGTTCTTC.

The V and J genes are TRBV30 and TRBJ1-5, with a possible D match to TRBD1 (6 bases). V lost 4 bases and J 7 bases, leaving 14 bases between the germline ends. The CDR3 spans 13 residues. Germline CDR1 and CDR2: GTSNPN and SVGIG (reference sequence). The CDR3 nucleotides are TGTGCCTGGACCCCAGGGGCTGGGCAGCCCCAGCATTTT. Its protein is CAWTPGAGQPQHF.

The CDR3 loop is CAISQGAPTNEKLFF. CDR3 DNA sequence: TGTGCCATTAGCCAGGGGGCCCCAACTAATGAAAAACTGTTTTTT. The gene calls are TRBV10-3 and TRBJ1-4; 8 nucleotides agree with TRBD1. The junction had 6 bases not matched to a gene; V was cut back by 9 bases and J by 0 bases. The CDR3 loop spans 15 amino acids. Germline assignment: CDR1 ENHRY and CDR2 SYGVKD.

The chain links TRBV2 to TRBJ2-5, with TRBD2 matching 9 bases. Germline CDR1 is SNHLY and CDR2 is FYNNEI. V lost 8 bases, J lost 5 bases, and 6 bases stayed unmatched. This CDR3 has 13 amino acids. As DNA, the CDR3 is TGTGCCAGCGGGGCGGGGGGGCGGGAGACCCAGTACTTC. Amino acids: CASGAGGRETQYF.

The rearrangement uses TRBV14 and TRBJ2-1; D is perhaps TRBD2 (6 bases). The length of the CDR3 is 15 residues. Germline V CDR1 and CDR2: SGHDN, FVKESK. V lost 4 bases and J 5 bases, leaving 15 bases between the germline ends. This CDR3 reads CASSPPSDGNNEQFF. The CDR3 DNA reads TGTGCCAGCAGCCCCCCTAGCGATGGTAACAATGAGCAGTTCTTC.

This rearrangement joins TRBV9 to TRBJ2-3; 7 nucleotides agree with TRBD2. The J segment lost 5 bases and the V segment lost 4 bases, leaving 10 bases of the junction unmatched. CDR3 length: 15 amino acids. Germline CDR1 and CDR2: SGDLS and YYNGEE. DNA of the CDR3: TGTGCCAGCAGCCCCGGGGCGGGGGAGGGAGATACGCAGTATTTT. Protein: CASSPGAGEGDTQYF.

This chain connects TRBV6-6 to TRBJ2-2; D remains ambiguous. The CDR3 has 13 amino acids. CDR1 is MNHNY, CDR2 SVGAGI, per germline (reference sequence). V was shortened by 8 bases and J by 1 base, with 8 bases between the two germline ends. CDR3 sequence: CASLNGNTGELFF. The CDR3 coding sequence is TGTGCCAGCCTAAACGGGAACACCGGGGAGCTGTTTTTT.

The chain recombines TRBV5-1 with TRBJ1-4, with D tentatively TRBD1 (6 bases). Per the germline V gene, CDR1 is SGHRS and CDR2 is YFSETQ. V was pared by 3 bases and J by 7 bases, with 13 bases between. CDR3 length equals 14 residues. The CDR3 spells CASSSQGMGEKLFF. Here the CDR3 DNA reads TGCGCCAGCAGCTCACAGGGCATGGGTGAAAAACTGTTTTTT.

The rearrangement uses TRBV7-2 and TRBJ1-5, with 7 bases aligning to TRBD1. CDR1 is SGHTA, CDR2 FQGNSA, per germline. With 5 bases clipped from V and 0 bases from J, the junction kept 7 bases outside the gene matches. The CDR3 sequence is 16 residues long. This CDR3 is CASSILTGLSNQPQHF. For the CDR3, the DNA is TGTGCCAGCAGCATACTGACAGGGCTTAGCAATCAGCCCCAGCATTTT.

The rearrangement links TRBV11-2 to TRBJ2-5, with a tentative D call TRBD2 (5 bases). The germline V gene encodes CDR1 SGHAT and CDR2 FQNNGV. Trimming pared 7 bases from V and 9 bases from J, leaving 15 bases between. The CDR3 length is 12 residues. The CDR3 DNA is TGTGCCAGCACCCTGCAGAGCGGTCCCCAGTACTTC. Translation: CASTLQSGPQYF.

The CDR3 nucleotides are TGTGCCAGCAGTGCTGAGCGGGGGCCTTTCACAGATACGCAGTATTTT. Amino acids: CASSAERGPFTDTQYF. The genes are TRBV6-4 and TRBJ2-3; TRBD2 agrees at 8 bases. The V gene's germline CDR1 is MRHNA and CDR2 SNTAGT. Trimming at V came to 4 bases and at J to 2 bases, leaving 8 bases not matched to a gene. The CDR3 sequence is 16 residues long.

The rearrangement links TRBV7-3 to TRBJ1-2; 8 bases align to TRBD1. The junction had 7 bases not matched to a gene; V was cut back by 5 bases and J by 8 bases. This CDR3 contains 13 residues. Per germline, CDR1 SGHTA and CDR2 FQGTGA. In DNA form, the CDR3 reads TGTGCCAGCAGCGCGGACAGGGCAAAGGGCTACACCTTC. It is translated as CASSADRAKGYTF.

The rearrangement uses TRBV7-6 and TRBJ2-1, with 8 bases identical to TRBD2. Germline assignment: CDR1 SGHVS and CDR2 FNYEAQ. The CDR3 sequence is 15 residues long. Trimming removed 5 bases from V and 2 bases from J; junction bases left unmatched: 5. The CDR3 loop reads CASSTLAGTYNEQFF. The CDR3 coding sequence is TGTGCCAGCAGCACCTTAGCGGGGACCTACAATGAGCAGTTCTTC.

The chain couples TRBV7-2 to TRBJ2-7; a possible D gene is TRBD2 (6 bases). The V and J ends lost 1 base and 2 bases respectively, with 9 bases between them. CDR1 is SGHTA, CDR2 FQGNSA, per germline. CDR3 length equals 14 residues. The chain's CDR3 is CASSLVAVAYEQYF. In nucleotides, the CDR3 is TGTGCCAGCAGCTTAGTAGCGGTAGCCTACGAGCAGTACTTC.

V usage is TRBV9 and J usage is TRBJ1-1; D gene uncertain. Trimming pared 0 bases from V and 5 bases from J, leaving 11 bases between. Germline CDR1 is SGDLS and CDR2 is YYNGEE. This CDR3 comprises 14 residues. Written as DNA, the CDR3 is TGTGCCAGCAGCGTAGGTCAGGTAAGAACTGAAGCTTTCTTT. Residues: CASSVGQVRTEAFF.

This clone was seen just once. The junction differs from germline at one of its ends, possibly a read error. This chain connects TRBV7-9 to TRBJ2-7; TRBD2 matches at 16 bases. The CDR3 is 18 residues long. The germline gives CDR1 SEHNR, CDR2 FQNEAQ (reference sequence). CDR3 sequence reads: CSSSWGLAGGPVIYEQYF. CDR3 sequence (DNA): TGTTCCAGCAGCTGGGGACTAGCGGGGGGGCCGGTAATCTACGAGCAGTACTTC.

This sequence joins TRBV14 and TRBJ2-5; D gene ambiguous. V was clipped by 4 bases and J by 0 bases, with 9 bases between them. Germline CDR1 reads SGHDN; CDR2 reads FVKESK. The CDR3 loop spans 14 amino acids. CDR3 sequence: CASSLTEYQETQYF. The CDR3 coding sequence is TGTGCCAGCAGCCTTACAGAGTACCAAGAGACCCAGTACTTC.

The chain uses TRBV25-1 and TRBJ2-2; no reliable D call. Trimming removed 2 bases at V and 1 base at J, with 5 bases between. The CDR3 loop spans 14 amino acids. Germline CDR1 reads MGHDK; CDR2 reads SYGVNS. Here the CDR3 DNA reads TGTGCCAGCAGTGAACCCCAGAACACCGGGGAGCTGTTTTTT. The encoded protein is CASSEPQNTGELFF.

The CDR3 loop reads CASSWGLRPLKIYEQYF. The CDR3 DNA reads as TGTGCCAGCAGTTGGGGACTACGCCCCTTAAAAATCTACGAGCAGTACTTC. The chain carries TRBV27 and TRBJ2-7; the match to TRBD2 covers 7 bases. V shed 4 bases and J 3 bases; nucleotides not matched to a gene: 15. Germline V gene lookup returns CDR1 MNHEY and CDR2 SMNVEV (reference sequence). The CDR3 consists of 17 residues.

The V call is TRBV7-3, the J call TRBJ2-3; 9 bases align to TRBD1. Germline V gene sequence: CDR1 SGHTA, CDR2 FQGTGA. Trimming cost V 5 bases and J 3 bases; bases outside gene matches: 6. The CDR3 is 15 amino acids. CDR3 in amino acids: CASSPRTGETDTQYF. CDR3 coding DNA: TGTGCCAGCAGCCCCAGGACAGGGGAAACAGATACGCAGTATTTT. The whole variable domain, filled in from reference TRBV7-3 and TRBJ2-3, reads GAGVSQTPSNKVTEKGKYVELRCDPISGHTALYWYRQSLGQGPEFLIYFQGTGAADDSGLPNDRFFAVRPEGSVSTLKIQRTERGDSAVYLCASSPRTGETDTQYFGPGTRLTVL.

In this sample, this clone turned up a few times. The chain carries TRBV4-1 and TRBJ2-7; TRBD1 matches at 12 bases. The CDR3 loop spans 15 amino acids. The germline CDR1 and CDR2 sequences are MGHRA and YSYEKL. The trim removed 5 bases at V and 4 bases at J, leaving 6 bases unmatched. The CDR3 region has the DNA TGCGCCAGCAGCTCTGGGACAGGGGGCGCGTACGAGCAGTACTTC. Amino acids: CASSSGTGGAYEQYF.

This rearrangement joins TRBV4-1 to TRBJ1-5, with unresolved D. CDR3 length: 16 amino acids. Germline V gene data show CDR1 as MGHRA and CDR2 as YSYEKL. V dropped 2 bases and J dropped 5 bases, with 16 bases sitting between them. The DNA of the CDR3 is TGCGCCAGCAGCCAACTAATGCGGAGAAGAGATCAGCCCCAGCATTTT. Amino acids: CASSQLMRRRDQPQHF.

The V call is TRBV4-2, the J call TRBJ2-7; TRBD1 matches 9 bases. Germline V lookup: CDR1 LGHNA, CDR2 YNFKEQ. V lost 2 bases to trimming and J lost 2 bases; unmatched junction nucleotides: 4. The CDR3 length is 15 residues. The CDR3 reads CASSQWTGVAYEQYF. The DNA of the CDR3 is TGTGCCAGCAGCCAATGGACAGGGGTGGCCTACGAGCAGTACTTC.